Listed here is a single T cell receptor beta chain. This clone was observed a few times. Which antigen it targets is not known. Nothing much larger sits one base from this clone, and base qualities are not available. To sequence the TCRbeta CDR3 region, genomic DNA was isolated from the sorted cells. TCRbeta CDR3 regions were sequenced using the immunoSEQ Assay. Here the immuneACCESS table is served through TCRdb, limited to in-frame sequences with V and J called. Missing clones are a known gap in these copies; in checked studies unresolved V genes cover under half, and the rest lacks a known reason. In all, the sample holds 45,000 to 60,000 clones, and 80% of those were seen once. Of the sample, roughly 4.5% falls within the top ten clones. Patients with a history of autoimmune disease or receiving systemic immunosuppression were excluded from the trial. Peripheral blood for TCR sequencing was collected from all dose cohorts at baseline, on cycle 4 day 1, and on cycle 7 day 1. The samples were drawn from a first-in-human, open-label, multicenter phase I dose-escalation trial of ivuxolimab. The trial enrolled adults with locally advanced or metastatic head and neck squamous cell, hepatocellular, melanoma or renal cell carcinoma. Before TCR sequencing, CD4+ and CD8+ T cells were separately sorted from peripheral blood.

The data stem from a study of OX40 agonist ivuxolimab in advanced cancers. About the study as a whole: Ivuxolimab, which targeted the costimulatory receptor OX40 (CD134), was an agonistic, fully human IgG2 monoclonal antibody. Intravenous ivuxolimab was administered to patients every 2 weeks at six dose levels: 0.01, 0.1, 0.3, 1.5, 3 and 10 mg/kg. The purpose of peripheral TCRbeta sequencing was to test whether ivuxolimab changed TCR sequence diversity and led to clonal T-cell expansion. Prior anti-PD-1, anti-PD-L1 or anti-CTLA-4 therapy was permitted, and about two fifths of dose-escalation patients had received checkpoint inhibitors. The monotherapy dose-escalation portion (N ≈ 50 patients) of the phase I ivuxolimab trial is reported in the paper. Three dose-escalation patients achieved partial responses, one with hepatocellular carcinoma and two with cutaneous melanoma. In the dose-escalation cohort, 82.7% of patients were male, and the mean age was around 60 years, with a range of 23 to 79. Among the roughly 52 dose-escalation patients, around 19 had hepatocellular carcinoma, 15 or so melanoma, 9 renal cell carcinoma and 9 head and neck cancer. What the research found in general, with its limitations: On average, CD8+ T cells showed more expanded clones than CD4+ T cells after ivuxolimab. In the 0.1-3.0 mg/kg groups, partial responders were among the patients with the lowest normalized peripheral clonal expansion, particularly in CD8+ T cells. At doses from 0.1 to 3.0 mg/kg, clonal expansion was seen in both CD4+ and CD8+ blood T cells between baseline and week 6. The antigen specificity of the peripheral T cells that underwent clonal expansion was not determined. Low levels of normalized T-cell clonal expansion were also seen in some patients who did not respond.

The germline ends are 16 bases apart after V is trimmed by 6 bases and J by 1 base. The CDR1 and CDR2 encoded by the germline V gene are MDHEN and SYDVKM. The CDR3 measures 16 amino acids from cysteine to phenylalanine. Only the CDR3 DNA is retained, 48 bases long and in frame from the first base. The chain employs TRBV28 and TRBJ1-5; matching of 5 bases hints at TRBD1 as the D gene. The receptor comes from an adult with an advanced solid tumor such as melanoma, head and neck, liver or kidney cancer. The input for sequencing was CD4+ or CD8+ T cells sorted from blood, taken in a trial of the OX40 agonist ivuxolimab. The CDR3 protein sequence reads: CASRYRGGVSNQPQHF. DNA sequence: TGTGCCAGCAGGTATCGTGGGGGGGTAAGCAATCAGCCCCAGCATTTT.